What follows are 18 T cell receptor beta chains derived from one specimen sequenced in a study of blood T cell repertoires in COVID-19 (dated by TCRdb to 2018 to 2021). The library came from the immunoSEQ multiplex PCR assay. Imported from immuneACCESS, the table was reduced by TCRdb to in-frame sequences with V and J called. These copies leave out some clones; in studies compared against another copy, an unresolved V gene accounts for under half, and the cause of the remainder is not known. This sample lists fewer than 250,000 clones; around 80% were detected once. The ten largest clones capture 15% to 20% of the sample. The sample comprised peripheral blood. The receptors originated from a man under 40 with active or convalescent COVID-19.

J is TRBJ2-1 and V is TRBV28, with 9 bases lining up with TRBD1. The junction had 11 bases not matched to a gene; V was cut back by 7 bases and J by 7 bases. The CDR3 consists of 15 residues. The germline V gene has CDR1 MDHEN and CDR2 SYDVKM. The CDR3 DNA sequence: TGTGCCAGCATCCCGGCGTACAGGGGGCGTAATGAGCAGTTCTTC. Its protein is CASIPAYRGRNEQFF.

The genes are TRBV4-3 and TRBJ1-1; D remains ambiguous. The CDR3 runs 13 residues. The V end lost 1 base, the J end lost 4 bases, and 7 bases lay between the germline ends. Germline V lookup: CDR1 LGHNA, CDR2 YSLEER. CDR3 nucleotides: TGCGCCAGCAGCCAAGTACTGAGCACTGAAGCTTTCTTT. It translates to CASSQVLSTEAFF.

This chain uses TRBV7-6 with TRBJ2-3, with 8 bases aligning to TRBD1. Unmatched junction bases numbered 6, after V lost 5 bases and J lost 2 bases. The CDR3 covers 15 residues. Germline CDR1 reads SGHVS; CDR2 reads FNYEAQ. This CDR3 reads CASSPGTGHTDTQYF. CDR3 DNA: TGTGCCAGCAGCCCCGGGACAGGCCACACAGATACGCAGTATTTT.

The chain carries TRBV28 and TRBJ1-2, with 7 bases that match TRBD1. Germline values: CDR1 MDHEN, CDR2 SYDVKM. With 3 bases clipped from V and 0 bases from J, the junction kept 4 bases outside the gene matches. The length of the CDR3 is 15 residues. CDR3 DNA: TGTGCCAGCAGTTTTCCCGACAGGGCTAACTATGGCTACACCTTC. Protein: CASSFPDRANYGYTF.

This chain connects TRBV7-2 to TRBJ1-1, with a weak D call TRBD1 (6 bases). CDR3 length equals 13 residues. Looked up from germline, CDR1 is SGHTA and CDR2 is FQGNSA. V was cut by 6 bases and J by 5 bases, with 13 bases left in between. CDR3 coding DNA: TGTGCCAGCAGGCAGGGGCAGAGAACTGAAGCTTTCTTT. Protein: CASRQGQRTEAFF.

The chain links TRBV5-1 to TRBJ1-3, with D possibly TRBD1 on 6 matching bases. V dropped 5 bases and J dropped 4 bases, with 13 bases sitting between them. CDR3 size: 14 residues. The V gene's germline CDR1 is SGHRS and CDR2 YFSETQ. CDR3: CASRQATGGNTIYF. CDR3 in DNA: TGCGCCAGCAGACAGGCCACAGGGGGAAACACCATATATTTT.

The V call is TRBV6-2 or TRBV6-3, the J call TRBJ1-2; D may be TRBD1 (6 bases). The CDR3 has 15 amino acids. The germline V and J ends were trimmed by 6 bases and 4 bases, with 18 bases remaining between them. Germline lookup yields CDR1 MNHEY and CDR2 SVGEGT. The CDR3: CASSPNGGAGYGYTF. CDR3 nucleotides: TGTGCCAGCAGCCCCAATGGGGGCGCGGGCTATGGCTACACCTTC.

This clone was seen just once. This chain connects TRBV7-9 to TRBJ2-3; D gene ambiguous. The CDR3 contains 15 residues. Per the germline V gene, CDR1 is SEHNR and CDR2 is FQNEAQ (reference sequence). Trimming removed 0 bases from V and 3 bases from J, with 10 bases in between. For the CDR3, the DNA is TGTGCCAGCAGCTTAGCGGCGGTAACTACAGATACGCAGTATTTT. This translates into CASSLAAVTTDTQYF.

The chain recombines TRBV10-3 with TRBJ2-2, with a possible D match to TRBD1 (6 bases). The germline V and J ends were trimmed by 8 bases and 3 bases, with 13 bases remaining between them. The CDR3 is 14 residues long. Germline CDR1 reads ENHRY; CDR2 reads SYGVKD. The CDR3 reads CAISPTGYTGELFF. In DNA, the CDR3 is TGTGCCATCTCCCCCACAGGGTACACCGGGGAGCTGTTTTTT.

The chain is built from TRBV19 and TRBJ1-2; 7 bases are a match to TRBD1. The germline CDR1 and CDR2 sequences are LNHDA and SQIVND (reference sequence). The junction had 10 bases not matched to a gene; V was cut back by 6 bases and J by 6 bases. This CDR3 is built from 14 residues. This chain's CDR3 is CASSHQQGLDGYTF. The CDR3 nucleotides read TGTGCCAGTAGCCACCAACAGGGGTTGGATGGCTACACCTTC.

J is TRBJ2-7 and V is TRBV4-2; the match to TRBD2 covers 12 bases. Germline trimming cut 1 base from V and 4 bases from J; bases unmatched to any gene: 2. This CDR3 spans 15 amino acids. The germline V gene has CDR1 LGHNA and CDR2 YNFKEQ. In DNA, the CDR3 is TGTGCCAGCAGCCAAGTAGGGACTAGCGGGTACGAGCAGTACTTC. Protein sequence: CASSQVGTSGYEQYF.

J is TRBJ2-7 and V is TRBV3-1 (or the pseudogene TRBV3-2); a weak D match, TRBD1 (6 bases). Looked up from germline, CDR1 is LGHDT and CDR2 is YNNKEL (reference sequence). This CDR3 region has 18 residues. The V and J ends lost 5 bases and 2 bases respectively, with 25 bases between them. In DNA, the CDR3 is TGTGCCAGCAGCGACAGCAAGGGGGTTGGAATAGTTGCCTACGAGCAGTACTTC. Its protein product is CASSDSKGVGIVAYEQYF.

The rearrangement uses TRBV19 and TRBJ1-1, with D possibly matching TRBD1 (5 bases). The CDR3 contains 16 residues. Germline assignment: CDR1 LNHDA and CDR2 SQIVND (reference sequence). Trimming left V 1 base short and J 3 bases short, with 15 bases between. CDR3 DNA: TGTGCCAGTAGTATAGCGTCCCAGGGAACGTACACTGAAGCTTTCTTT. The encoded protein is CASSIASQGTYTEAFF.

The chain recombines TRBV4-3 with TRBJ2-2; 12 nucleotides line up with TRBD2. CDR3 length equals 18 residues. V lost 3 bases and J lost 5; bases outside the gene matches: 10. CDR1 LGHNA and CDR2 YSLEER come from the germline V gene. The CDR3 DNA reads TGCGCCAGCAGCCACGTACTCCTAGCGGGGGGGTTAACCGGGGAGCTGTTTTTT. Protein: CASSHVLLAGGLTGELFF.

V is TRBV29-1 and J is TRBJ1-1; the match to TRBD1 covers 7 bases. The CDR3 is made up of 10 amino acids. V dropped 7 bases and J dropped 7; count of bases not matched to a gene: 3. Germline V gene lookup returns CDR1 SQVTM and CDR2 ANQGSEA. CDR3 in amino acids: CSGGQNEAFF. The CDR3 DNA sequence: TGCAGCGGGGGACAGAATGAAGCTTTCTTT. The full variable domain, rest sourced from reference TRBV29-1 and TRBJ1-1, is SAVISQKPSRDICQRGTSLTIQCQVDSQVTMMFWYRQQPGQSLTLIATANQGSEATYESGFVIDKFPISRPNLTFSTLTVSNMSPEDSSIYLCSGGQNEAFFGQGTRLTVV.

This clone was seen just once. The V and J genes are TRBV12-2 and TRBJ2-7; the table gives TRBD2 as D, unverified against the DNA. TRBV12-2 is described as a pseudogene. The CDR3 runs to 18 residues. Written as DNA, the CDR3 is TGTGCAAGTCGCTTAGAAGGCCCGGGCGGGGGGAACACCTACGAGCAGTACTTC. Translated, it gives CASRLEGPGGGNTYEQYF.

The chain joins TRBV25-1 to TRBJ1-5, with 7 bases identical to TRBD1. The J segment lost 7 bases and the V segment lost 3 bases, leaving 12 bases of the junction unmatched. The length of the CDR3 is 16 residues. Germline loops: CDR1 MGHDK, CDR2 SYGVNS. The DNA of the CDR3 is TGTGCCAGCAGTGAGGCCCCATGGACAGGAGGACAGCCCCAGCATTTT. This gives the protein CASSEAPWTGGQPQHF.

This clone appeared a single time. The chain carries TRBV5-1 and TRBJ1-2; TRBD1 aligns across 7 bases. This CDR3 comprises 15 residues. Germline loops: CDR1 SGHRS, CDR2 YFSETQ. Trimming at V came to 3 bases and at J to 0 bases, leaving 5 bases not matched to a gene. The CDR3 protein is CASSSGTDPNYGYTF. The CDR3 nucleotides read TGCGCCAGCAGCTCCGGGACAGACCCTAACTATGGCTACACCTTC.